These 15 T cell receptor beta chains originate from one sample sequenced in a study of T cells in Graves' hyperthyroidism and ophthalmopathy. There were TCR beta CDR3 regions amplified from RNA transcripts. HTBI primers were employed in a first-round RT-PCR of the TCR CDR3. TCRdb recomputed calls from the multiplex PCR reads with MiXCR, one row per CDR3 protein. Among fewer than 600,000 distinct CDR3 sequences listed, 14% were seen once. Sequencing was carried out using blood. Source of these receptors: a woman aged 40-49 years with Graves' hyperthyroidism.

The chain couples TRBV19 to TRBJ2-1, with 13 bases fitting TRBD2. The V and J ends lost 0 bases and 9 bases, in that order; junction bases with no gene match: 8. CDR3 length: 17 residues. Looked up from germline, CDR1 is LNHDA and CDR2 is SQIVND (reference sequence). This CDR3 is CASSIDSPGLAGIEQFF. Written as DNA, the CDR3 is TGTGCCAGTAGTATAGATTCTCCGGGACTAGCGGGAATTGAGCAGTTCTTC.

This clonotype was seen at least ten times. V usage is TRBV24-1 and J usage is TRBJ2-1; D might be TRBD1 (5 bases). The CDR3 runs 14 residues. V was cut by 5 bases and J by 9 bases, with 16 bases left in between. Germline V lookup: CDR1 KGHDR, CDR2 SFDVKD. CDR3 in DNA: TGTGCCACCAGTGTTACAGACAGCTTCCGTGAGCAGTTCTTC. It codes for CATSVTDSFREQFF.

Many counts were recorded for this clonotype. The V gene is TRBV29-1, the J gene TRBJ2-7, with 11 bases matching TRBD2. The germline gives CDR1 SQVTM, CDR2 ANQGSEA. Trimming at V came to 3 bases and at J to 6 bases, leaving 10 bases not matched to a gene. The length of the CDR3 is 15 residues. CDR3 coding DNA: TGCAGCGTTGAGTCACTAGCGGGAGAATATGCCGAGCAGTACTTC. This codes for CSVESLAGEYAEQYF.

This clonotype was seen at least ten times. The gene calls are TRBV6-1 and TRBJ1-2; D is perhaps TRBD1 (5 bases). Between the trimmed V and J ends, which lost 3 bases and 1 base, there was a span of 12 bases. There are 15 residues in the CDR3. CDR1 is MNHNS and CDR2 is SASEGT in the germline V gene. The CDR3 coding sequence is TGTGCCAGCAGTGATTCCAGGGAATTTAACTATGGCTACACCTTC. This translates into CASSDSREFNYGYTF.

A note on this clonotype: A much larger clonotype is one base distant, so this may be a read error. The chain carries TRBV5-1 and TRBJ2-2, with D maybe TRBD1 (6 bases). CDR1 and CDR2 from the germline V gene are SGHRS and YFSETQ. This CDR3 has 15 amino acids. CDR3 in DNA: TGCGCCAGCAGCCCCCGCGCAGGGGAACCCGGGGAGCCGTTTTTT. Translating it yields CASSPRAGEPGEPFF.

This clonotype was seen repeatedly, ten times or more. This sequence joins TRBV28 and TRBJ1-2, with D perhaps matching TRBD1 (5 bases). Trimming left V 6 bases short and J 4 bases short, with 12 bases between. The CDR3 has 13 amino acids. Germline-derived CDR1 and CDR2 are MDHEN and SYDVKM. This CDR3 reads CASRAGQRYGYTF. The CDR3 DNA reads TGTGCCAGCAGGGCAGGGCAACGCTATGGCTACACCTTC.

There are a few counts of this clonotype. V gene TRBV20-1 combines with J gene TRBJ2-3; 8 positions agree with TRBD2. The junction had 4 bases not matched to a gene; V was cut back by 5 bases and J by 0 bases. CDR3 length equals 14 residues. Per germline, CDR1 DFQATT and CDR2 SNEGSKA (reference sequence). The CDR3 sequence is CSARAGASTDTQYF. CDR3 sequence (DNA): TGCAGTGCTCGAGCGGGAGCTAGCACAGATACGCAGTATTTT.

This clonotype was recorded at least ten times. The chain is built from TRBV20-1 and TRBJ2-1; TRBD2 is a possible D gene (6 bases). The CDR3 spans 14 residues. The germline V and J ends were trimmed by 0 bases and 10 bases, with 16 bases remaining between them. CDR1 and CDR2 (germline): DFQATT, SNEGSKA (reference sequence). Here the CDR3 reads CSAREGRTYREQFF. In DNA form, the CDR3 reads TGCAGTGCTAGAGAAGGGAGGACCTACAGGGAGCAGTTCTTC.

The sample holds many counts of this clonotype. The rearrangement uses TRBV30 and TRBJ1-5, with 8 bases matching TRBD1. Trimming removed 5 bases from V and 6 bases from J; junction bases left unmatched: 3. The CDR3 consists of 12 residues. Germline-derived CDR1 and CDR2 are GTSNPN and SVGIG (reference sequence). CDR3 nucleotide sequence: TGTGCCTGGGGGACAGGCCTTCAGCCCCAGCATTTT. Translation gives CAWGTGLQPQHF.

This clonotype came up many times. CDR3 loop: CSARTSGREYNEQFF. CDR3 DNA sequence: TGCAGCGCCCGGACTAGCGGGAGGGAGTACAATGAGCAGTTCTTC. V is TRBV29-1 and J is TRBJ2-1, with 15 positions matching TRBD2. The junction had 5 bases not matched to a gene; V was cut back by 7 bases and J by 4 bases. CDR1 and CDR2 (germline): SQVTM, ANQGSEA. The CDR3 length is 15 residues.

V is TRBV6-1 and J is TRBJ2-4; 7 bases agree with TRBD1. Trimming at V came to 3 bases and at J to 5 bases, leaving 1 base not matched to a gene. CDR1 is MNHNS and CDR2 is SASEGT in the germline V gene. The CDR3 covers 13 residues. CDR3 coding DNA: TGTGCCAGCAGTGAGCAGGGGGAAAACATTCAGTACTTC. Translated, it gives CASSEQGENIQYF.

The chain is built from TRBV6-5 and TRBJ2-7; 8 bases fit TRBD1. Trimming cost V 4 bases and J 5 bases; bases outside gene matches: 7. The V gene's germline CDR1 is MNHEY and CDR2 SVGAGI. The CDR3 spans 14 residues. CDR3 bases: TGTGCCAGCAGTTTCGCAGGGGGCAGCGACGAGCAGTACTTC. Translation gives CASSFAGGSDEQYF.

The chain links TRBV15 to TRBJ2-5, with 9 bases matching TRBD1. Germline V lookup: CDR1 LNHNV, CDR2 YYDKDF (reference sequence). V shed 4 bases and J 1 base; nucleotides not matched to a gene: 4. The CDR3 sequence is 15 residues long. The CDR3 DNA reads TGTGCCACCAGCACTTACAGGGGGCCCCAAGAGACCCAGTACTTC. Residues: CATSTYRGPQETQYF.

A remark on this clonotype: This may arise from a read error, as a much more abundant clone is one base away. This likely comes from a read error, as the CDR3 has no conserved phenylalanine or tryptophan at its end. The chain uses TRBV9 and TRBJ2-5; 9 nucleotides agree with TRBD2. In germline, CDR1 is SGDLS, CDR2 YYNGEE. The CDR3 has 15 residues. V shed 3 bases, J shed 4 bases, and the junction held 7 bases outside the gene matches. The CDR3: CASSGLSGSSETQYL. CDR3 nucleotides: TGTGCCAGCAGCGGGCTTAGCGGGAGTTCAGAGACCCAGTACTTG.

This clonotype was seen more than once but under ten times. The CDR3: CASSLREGTQYF. Written as DNA, the CDR3 is TGTGCCAGCAGCCTGCGTGAAGGGACCCAGTACTTC. The gene calls are TRBV7-9 and TRBJ2-5; D not certain. Looked up from germline, CDR1 is SEHNR and CDR2 is FQNEAQ (reference sequence). The CDR3 extends over 12 amino acids. V dropped 5 bases and J dropped 7 bases, with 11 bases sitting between them.